These T cell receptor beta chains were read from a single sample in a study of T cell responses to AZD1222 COVID-19 vaccine. Data came from immunoSEQ multiplex PCR; TCRdb stores just in-frame clones and leaves some out. Counted here are over 150,000 clones, roughly 94% occurring once; the ten biggest clones make up 1.6%. The sample was peripheral blood, taken 28 days after the second AZD1222 dose. These receptors were obtained from an adult who received the AZD1222 COVID-19 vaccine. Both conserved end residues are part of each CDR3. The D gene is left open where the match is weak. Size is omitted from some rows. Given values are once, few, many or a class for expanded clones.

-	TRBV18	TRBJ1-5	once	CASSLENQPQHF	TGTGCCAGCTCACTCGAAAATCAGCCCCAGCATTTT
-	TRBV30	TRBJ1-2	-	CAWSPGANYGYTF	TGTGCCTGGAGCCCGGGAGCTAACTATGGCTACACCTTC
TRBD2	TRBV6-4	TRBJ2-5	-	CASSLLAGTQETQYF	TGTGCCAGCAGCCTACTAGCGGGAACGCAAGAGACCCAGTACTTC
-	TRBV5-4	TRBJ2-7	-	CASSLDLNWSYEQYF	TGTGCCAGCAGCTTAGACTTGAATTGGTCCTACGAGCAGTACTTC
TRBD2	TRBV3-1/TRBV3-2	TRBJ2-7	-	CASSQSWTSGRSYEQYF	TGTGCCAGCAGCCAATCCTGGACTAGCGGGAGATCCTACGAGCAGTACTTC
-	TRBV3-1/TRBV3-2	TRBJ1-3	-	CASSAWTDSGVSGNTIYF	TGTGCCAGCAGCGCCTGGACGGATTCGGGAGTCTCTGGAAACACCATATATTTT
-	TRBV7-9	TRBJ2-2	-	CASSPTGLNTGELFF	TGTGCCAGCAGCCCGACAGGTTTGAACACCGGGGAGCTGTTTTTT
-	TRBV2	TRBJ1-1	-	CASSGSGRNTEAFF	TGTGCCAGCAGTGGATCAGGTAGGAACACTGAAGCTTTCTTT
-	TRBV3-1/TRBV3-2	TRBJ1-1	-	CASSPGDISNEAFF	TGTGCCAGCAGCCCCGGGGACATATCGAATGAAGCTTTCTTT
TRBD2	TRBV6-1	TRBJ2-7	-	CASSEALMIAGGNEQYF	TGTGCCAGCAGTGAGGCCCTCATGATAGCGGGAGGAAACGAGCAGTACTTC
-	TRBV9	TRBJ2-7	-	CASSVGPGGGEQYF	TGTGCCAGCAGCGTGGGCCCCGGAGGAGGCGAGCAGTACTTC
-	TRBV16	TRBJ1-3	-	CASSLDEVSDGNTIYF	TGTGCCAGCAGTTTAGACGAGGTTTCGGATGGAAACACCATATATTTT
-	TRBV6-2/TRBV6-3	TRBJ1-1	-	CASSYGGTEAFF	TGTGCCAGCAGTTACGGGGGCACTGAAGCTTTCTTT
-	TRBV12-3/TRBV12-4	TRBJ1-1	-	CASSFSQITEAFF	TGTGCCAGCAGTTTTTCACAGATCACTGAAGCTTTCTTT
TRBD2	TRBV4-1	TRBJ2-7	-	CASSQNSASGYEQYF	TGCGCCAGCAGCCAAAATTCGGCTAGCGGCTACGAGCAGTACTTC
-	TRBV7-9	TRBJ2-5	-	CASSSGAGIQETQYF	TGTGCCAGCAGCTCAGGGGCGGGTATCCAAGAGACCCAGTACTTC
-	TRBV11-3	TRBJ2-5	-	CASSLGGPLQETQYF	TGTGCCAGCAGCTTAGGTGGGCCACTCCAAGAGACCCAGTACTTC
-	TRBV18	TRBJ1-1	-	CASSERGGRTEAFF	TGTGCCAGCTCCGAACGCGGGGGGCGTACTGAAGCTTTCTTT
TRBD1	TRBV5-1	TRBJ2-3	-	CASSWGQDTDTQYF	TGCGCCAGCAGCTGGGGACAGGACACAGATACGCAGTATTTT
-	TRBV28	TRBJ2-1	-	CASRPARPYNEQFF	TGTGCCAGCAGGCCAGCGCGACCCTACAATGAGCAGTTCTTC
-	TRBV20-1	TRBJ1-2	-	CSANRVDGYTF	TGCAGTGCTAACAGGGTGGATGGCTACACCTTC
TRBD2	TRBV6-5	TRBJ2-2	few	CASSGGAYTGELFF	TGTGCCAGCAGCGGGGGGGCATACACCGGGGAGCTGTTTTTT
-	TRBV18	TRBJ1-1	-	CASSPSWTNTEAFF	TGTGCCAGCTCACCAAGCTGGACGAACACTGAAGCTTTCTTT
-	TRBV23-1	TRBJ1-6	-	CASFLGQPEYNSPLHF	TGCGCCAGCTTTTTGGGGCAGCCTGAATATAATTCACCCCTCCACTTT
-	TRBV9	TRBJ1-1	once	CASSASGANTEAFF	TGTGCCAGCAGCGCCTCGGGGGCCAACACTGAAGCTTTCTTT
TRBD1	TRBV12-3/TRBV12-4	TRBJ1-2	-	CASSGQGYGYTF	TGTGCCAGCAGTGGACAGGGTTATGGCTACACCTTC
-	TRBV29-1	TRBJ2-2	few	CSVGGNTGELFF	TGCAGCGTTGGCGGGAACACCGGGGAGCTGTTTTTT
TRBD2	TRBV10-1	TRBJ2-3	-	CASSVGGSGTQYF	TGCGCCAGCAGCGTCGGCGGGAGTGGTACGCAGTATTTT
TRBD1	TRBV25-1	TRBJ2-7	-	CASSRGTGSYEQYF	TGTGCCAGCAGTCGCGGGACAGGGTCCTACGAGCAGTACTTC
-	TRBV19	TRBJ1-4	-	CATISQGEKLFF	TGTGCCACCATATCACAGGGAGAAAAACTGTTTTTT
-	TRBV5-8	TRBJ1-5	-	CASSLAQRDQPQHF	TGTGCCAGCAGCTTGGCCCAGAGAGATCAGCCCCAGCATTTT
-	TRBV10-2	TRBJ2-5	-	CAGAAEVKYQETQYF	TGCGCCGGCGCGGCGGAGGTGAAGTACCAAGAGACCCAGTACTTC
TRBD1	TRBV20-1	TRBJ1-1	-	CSASIPGTANTEAFF	TGCAGTGCTAGTATCCCCGGGACAGCGAACACTGAAGCTTTCTTT
-	TRBV14	TRBJ1-2	-	CASSQDSAVVGYGYTF	TGTGCCAGCAGCCAAGATTCGGCAGTGGTTGGGTATGGCTACACCTTC
-	TRBV5-4	TRBJ2-7	-	CASSSRRSYEQYF	TGTGCCAGCAGCTCCAGGAGATCCTACGAGCAGTACTTC
TRBD2	TRBV5-4	TRBJ2-1	-	CASSKGLAGEQFF	TGTGCCAGCAGCAAAGGACTAGCGGGTGAGCAGTTCTTC
TRBD1	TRBV5-6	TRBJ1-5	-	CASSGTGSSNQPQHF	TGTGCCAGCAGCGGGACAGGGAGTAGCAATCAGCCCCAGCATTTT
TRBD2	TRBV19	TRBJ2-3	-	CASRSSGNTDTQYF	TGTGCCAGTCGTTCTAGCGGGAACACAGATACGCAGTATTTT
-	TRBV5-1	TRBJ2-1	-	CASSFAASNEQFF	TGCGCCAGCAGCTTTGCGGCTAGCAATGAGCAGTTCTTC
-	TRBV7-9	TRBJ2-5	-	CASSLWTEKETQYF	TGTGCCAGCAGCTTATGGACAGAAAAAGAGACCCAGTACTTC
TRBD2	TRBV20-1	TRBJ2-1	-	CSASRPSGGSYNEQFF	TGCAGTGCTAGTCGGCCTAGCGGGGGCTCCTACAATGAGCAGTTCTTC
TRBD2	TRBV15	TRBJ2-3	-	CATSSGAGSTDTQYF	TGTGCCACCAGCAGTGGAGCGGGGAGCACAGATACGCAGTATTTT
TRBD1	TRBV7-8	TRBJ1-1	few	CASSLVSATGPMNTEAFF	TGTGCCAGCAGCTTAGTCAGCGCGACAGGGCCCATGAACACTGAAGCTTTCTTT
TRBD2	TRBV9	TRBJ2-7	once	CASSPRGVGGEQYF	TGTGCCAGCAGCCCCCGGGGGGTGGGGGGCGAGCAGTACTTC
-	TRBV7-6	TRBJ1-3	-	CASSPSPGTGNTIYF	TGTGCCAGCAGCCCCTCCCCGGGTACTGGAAACACCATATATTTT
-	TRBV18	TRBJ1-5	-	CASSPGGNQPQHF	TGTGCCAGCTCACCGGGGGGGAATCAGCCCCAGCATTTT
TRBD2	TRBV19	TRBJ2-2	-	CASSRGLSTGELFF	TGTGCCAGTAGTAGGGGACTAAGCACCGGGGAGCTGTTTTTT
-	TRBV3-1/TRBV3-2	TRBJ2-3	-	CASNEAGGLLTDTQYF	TGTGCCAGCAACGAAGCAGGTGGGCTATTAACAGATACGCAGTATTTT
-	TRBV7-9	TRBJ1-5	few	CASSGGLSNQPQHF	TGTGCCAGCAGCGGGGGCCTTAGCAATCAGCCCCAGCATTTT
TRBD1	TRBV5-1	TRBJ1-5	-	CASSSGQGGNQPQHF	TGCGCCAGCAGCTCGGGACAGGGTGGCAATCAGCCCCAGCATTTT